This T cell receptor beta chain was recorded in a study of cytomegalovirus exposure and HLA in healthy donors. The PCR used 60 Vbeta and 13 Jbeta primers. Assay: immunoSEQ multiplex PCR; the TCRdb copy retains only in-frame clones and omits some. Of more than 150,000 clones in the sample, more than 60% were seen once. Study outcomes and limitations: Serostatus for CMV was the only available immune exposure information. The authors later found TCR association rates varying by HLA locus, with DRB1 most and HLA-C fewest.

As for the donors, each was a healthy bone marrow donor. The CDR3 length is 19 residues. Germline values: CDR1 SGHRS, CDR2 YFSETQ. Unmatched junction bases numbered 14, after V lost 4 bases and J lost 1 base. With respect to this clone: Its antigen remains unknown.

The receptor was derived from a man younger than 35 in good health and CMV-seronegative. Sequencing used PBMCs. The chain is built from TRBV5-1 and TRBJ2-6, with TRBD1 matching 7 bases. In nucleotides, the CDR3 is TGCGCCAGCAGCCCCCGTAAGCCTACGGGACAGTCTGGGGCCAACGTCCTGACTTTC. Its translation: CASSPRKPTGQSGANVLTF. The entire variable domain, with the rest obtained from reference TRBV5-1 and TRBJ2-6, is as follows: KAGVTQTPRYLIKTRGQQVTLSCSPISGHRSVSWYQQTPGQGLQFLFEYFSETQRNKGNFPGRFSGRQFSNSRSEMNVSTLELGDSALYLCASSPRKPTGQSGANVLTFGAGSRLTVL.